This paragraph covers one TCR beta chain sequence. What it recognizes is unknown. The entry originates in a study of response to subunit inactivated influenza vaccine. Study outcomes and limitations: Seasonal influenza vaccination, on each occasion, was suggested by the authors to recruit few new T cells.

TCRdb re-derived calls from the RT-PCR reads in MiXCR, one entry per CDR3 protein. Of hundreds of thousands of distinct CDR3 sequences in the sample, around 11% are singletons; the top ten hold 10%. The material sequenced was PBMCs from blood, taken on the day of vaccination. This receptor was obtained from a man in his forties or fifties who received an inactivated influenza vaccine.

CDR3 residues: CASQAAQDTGELFF. The CDR3, as DNA: TGCGCCAGTCAAGCGGCGCAGGACACCGGGGAGCTGTTTTTT. This chain joins TRBV5-1 and TRBJ2-2; tentative D call: TRBD2 (5 bases). CDR3 length equals 14 residues. Trimming took off 8 bases at V and 3 bases at J, with 14 bases between the two ends. Germline CDR1 reads SGHRS; CDR2 reads YFSETQ.